These T cell receptor beta chains were read from a single sample in a study of cytomegalovirus exposure and HLA in healthy donors. Produced via immunoSEQ multiplex PCR; TCRdb's table is partial and in-frame only. This sample yields around 94,000 clones, of which around two thirds are seen a single time; 3% to 4% belongs to the top ten. Material: PBMCs. Every receptor here comes from a man under 40 in good health and CMV-seronegative. The CDR3 runs from the conserved cysteine through the conserved F or W. A D gene is named only where the DNA matches it firmly. Clone size is stated in some rows and not others, as once, few, many or a class when expanded.

- | TRBD1 | TRBJ2-7 | TRBV29-1 | CSVEGDRVDEQYF | TGCAGCGTTGAGGGGGACAGGGTGGACGAGCAGTACTTC
few | - | TRBJ1-2 | TRBV4-1 | CASSLGPDTCFLNYGYTF | TGCGCCAGCAGCCTCGGGCCGGACACCTGTTTCCTAAACTATGGCTACACCTTC
- | - | TRBJ1-1 | TRBV30 | CAWSGSPGQQWAFF | TGTGCCTGGAGTGGGTCCCCTGGACAACAATGGGCTTTCTTT
- | - | TRBJ2-7 | TRBV7-5 | CASLGQILYEQYF | TGTGCCAGCCTGGGACAGATTCTCTACGAGCAGTACTTC
few | - | TRBJ2-1 | TRBV23-1 | CASSRGYEQFF | TGCGCCAGCAGTCGGGGCTATGAGCAGTTCTTC
few | TRBD2 | TRBJ2-1 | TRBV19 | CASSLGLAGGEQFF | TGTGCCAGTAGCCTGGGACTAGCGGGAGGTGAGCAGTTCTTC
- | TRBD1 | TRBJ2-2 | TRBV6-6 | CASRRDRDRTGELFF | TGTGCCAGCAGAAGGGACAGGGATCGCACCGGGGAGCTGTTTTTT
- | - | TRBJ1-2 | TRBV25-1 | CASSEGSLTMANTF | TGTGCCAGCAGTGAAGGAAGTCTCACTATGGCTAACACCTTC
once | TRBD2 | TRBJ2-5 | TRBV29-1 | CSVGTSGRTRLETQYF | TGCAGCGTTGGGACTAGCGGGAGGACGAGGTTAGAGACCCAGTACTTC
- | - | TRBJ2-7 | TRBV2 | CASSGKVQAPLYYEQYF | TGTGCCAGCAGTGGGAAGGTACAGGCCCCTCTCTACTACGAGCAGTACTTC
- | - | TRBJ1-3 | TRBV23-1 | CASSQSQQGVKNTIYF | TGCGCCAGCAGTCAATCCCAACAGGGTGTCAAAAACACCATATATTTT
once | TRBD2 | TRBJ2-1 | TRBV2 | CASSTSEGHNEQFF | TGTGCCAGCAGCACTAGCGAAGGCCACAATGAGCAGTTCTTC
- | - | TRBJ1-1 | TRBV27 | CASRITGVNTEAFF | TGTGCCAGCAGAATTACAGGTGTGAACACTGAAGCTTTCTTT
- | - | TRBJ1-6 | TRBV2 | CASNARGSPLHF | TGTGCCAGTAACGCCCGGGGTTCACCCCTCCACTTT
- | TRBD1 | TRBJ2-5 | TRBV11-3 | CASKSTGTGGEETQYF | TGTGCCAGCAAGAGTACCGGGACAGGGGGCGAGGAGACCCAGTACTTC
- | - | TRBJ1-5 | TRBV7-9 | CSSSLGADQPQHF | TGTTCCAGCAGCTTAGGGGCAGATCAGCCCCAGCATTTT
- | - | TRBJ1-2 | TRBV5-4 | CASSLPLYGYTF | TGTGCCAGCAGCCTGCCACTGTATGGCTACACCTTC
- | TRBD2 | TRBJ2-2 | TRBV7-3 | CASSPKSGLAGSNTGELFF | TGTGCCAGCAGCCCTAAATCTGGACTAGCGGGATCCAACACCGGGGAGCTGTTTTTT
few | - | TRBJ1-5 | TRBV30 | CAWSRGSQPQHF | TGTGCCTGGAGTAGGGGTTCTCAGCCCCAGCATTTT
few | TRBD1 | TRBJ2-7 | TRBV29-1 | CSVFPGQAPYEQYF | TGCAGCGTTTTTCCGGGACAGGCGCCCTACGAGCAGTACTTC
once | - | TRBJ2-7 | TRBV4-1 | CASSQVQLLYEEQYF | TGCGCCAGCAGCCAAGTACAGCTCCTTTATGAAGAGCAGTACTTC
- | TRBD2 | TRBJ2-7 | TRBV6-1 | CASYDSGGAYEQYF | TGTGCCAGCTATGATAGCGGGGGGGCCTACGAGCAGTACTTC
few | - | TRBJ2-5 | TRBV29-1 | CSVEALRVGETQYF | TGCAGCGTTGAAGCCCTGAGGGTGGGAGAGACCCAGTACTTC
- | - | TRBJ2-7 | TRBV28 | CASGSYRAAPYEQYF | TGTGCCAGCGGATCATACAGAGCGGCCCCCTACGAGCAGTACTTC
- | - | TRBJ2-7 | TRBV7-9 | CASSLGALADSYEQYF | TGTGCCAGCAGCTTAGGAGCTCTAGCCGACTCCTACGAGCAGTACTTC
- | - | TRBJ2-7 | TRBV21-1 | CASSTPRSSYEQYF | TGTGCCAGCAGCACTCCGAGGAGCTCCTACGAGCAGTACTTC
- | - | TRBJ2-1 | TRBV19 | CASTIVGYHNEQFF | TGTGCCAGTACCATCGTGGGCTACCACAATGAGCAGTTCTTC